This T cell receptor beta chain derives from a study of T cell repertoires in cytomegalovirus infection. Looking at the study overall: Public TCR beta signatures were indicative of both CMV infection and a matching HLA type.

Study-level results: In two of eight donors, the top clonotype was HLA-C-restricted CMV-specific. The cumulative frequency of public TCR beta families distinguished individuals who carried CMV together with the relevant HLA.

Germline CDR1 MNHEY, CDR2 SMNVEV (reference sequence). V lost 6 bases and J 4 bases, leaving 10 bases between the germline ends. CDR3 length equals 13 residues. On this clonotype itself: Antigen unknown.

TCRdb used MiXCR to reprocess the reads, holding one entry per CDR3 protein. Altogether 100,000 or so distinct CDR3 sequences are present, about 25% being singletons, with the ten largest covering roughly 43%. The sequence was collected from a human donor in good health (CMV status not recorded). Some clones in this sample may be carry-over from other donors' samples. V and J are TRBV27 and TRBJ1-5, with D unresolved. Input material: CD8+ T cells from PBMCs. CDR3 in amino acids: CASRAHNNQPQHF. Here the CDR3 DNA reads TGTGCCAGCAGAGCACACAATAATCAGCCCCAGCATTTT.